These 32 T cell receptor beta chains were all obtained from the same sample, sequenced in a study of blood T cell repertoires in COVID-19. TCRdb's table, derived via immunoSEQ multiplex PCR, lists solely in-frame clones and lacks some. The sample comprises fewer than 250,000 clones, approximately 80% of which are singletons, and 0.9% to 0.95% rests with the top ten. Source material: peripheral blood. Receptors were obtained from a man aged 55 to 70 with COVID-19, enrolled during active disease.

This chain uses TRBV10-2 with TRBJ1-5; 7 nucleotides line up with TRBD1. Looked up from germline, CDR1 is WSHSY and CDR2 is SAAADI. V trimming: 3 bases; J trimming: 4 bases; junction bases outside the gene matches: 9. The length of the CDR3 is 16 residues. The CDR3 DNA reads TGCGCCAGCAGTGATCGGACAGGTGGGGGGAATCAGCCCCAGCATTTT. Amino acid sequence: CASSDRTGGGNQPQHF.

The chain joins TRBV19 to TRBJ1-6, with 8 bases lining up with TRBD1. CDR3 length: 15 residues. CDR1 and CDR2 (germline): LNHDA, SQIVND (reference sequence). Unmatched junction bases numbered 4, after V lost 5 bases and J lost 4 bases. The CDR3 reads CASSLRTGYNSPLHF. For the CDR3, the DNA is TGTGCCAGTAGTTTAAGGACAGGGTATAATTCACCCCTCCACTTT. The whole variable domain, remainder taken from reference TRBV19 and TRBJ1-6, is DGGITQSPKYLFRKEGQNVTLSCEQNLNHDAMYWYRQDPGQGLRLIYYSQIVNDFQKGDIAEGYSVSREKKESFPLTVTSAQKNPTAFYLCASSLRTGYNSPLHFGNGTRLTVT.

The V gene is TRBV12-5, the J gene TRBJ1-5; TRBD1 might be the D (5 bases). CDR1 and CDR2 (germline): LGHNT, FRNRAP. Deletions cut 9 bases from V and 9 bases from J, with 15 bases between. The CDR3 is made up of 12 amino acids. CDR3 coding DNA: TGTGCTAGCGTAGGGGTCGCAGGGCCCCAGCATTTT. Amino acids: CASVGVAGPQHF.

The chain carries TRBV5-1 and TRBJ2-3; D is possibly TRBD2 (5 bases). Germline V gene data show CDR1 as SGHRS and CDR2 as YFSETQ. The CDR3 extends over 13 amino acids. The V and J ends lost 6 bases and 5 bases respectively, with 13 bases between them. This CDR3 is CASISDLKDTQYF. As DNA, the CDR3 is TGCGCCAGCATATCGGACTTGAAAGATACGCAGTATTTT.

This clone was picked up one time. V is TRBV5-6 and J is TRBJ2-1; D is ambiguous. The ends were cut back, 1 base at V and 3 bases at J, with 11 bases in the middle. The CDR3 covers 15 residues. Germline CDR1 and CDR2: SGHDT and YYEEEE. The CDR3 coding sequence is TGTGCCAGCAGCTTGACACAGTTGATCTACAATGAGCAGTTCTTC. Its translation: CASSLTQLIYNEQFF.

V usage is TRBV11-3 and J usage is TRBJ2-1, with D possibly TRBD1 on 6 matching bases. CDR3 size: 14 residues. V lost 4 bases and J lost 9, with 16 bases in between. Germline lookup yields CDR1 SGHNT and CDR2 YENEEA. CDR3 DNA sequence: TGTGCCAGCAGCTCTCGACGGTCCAGGGGTGAGCAGTTCTTC. It specifies CASSSRRSRGEQFF.

The V gene is TRBV7-2, the J gene TRBJ2-7; D is unresolved. The CDR3 covers 15 residues. Looked up from germline, CDR1 is SGHTA and CDR2 is FQGNSA. Deletions cut 2 bases from V and 6 bases from J, with 17 bases between. In nucleotides, the CDR3 is TGTGCCAGCAGCTTAAGTGGTGGCGGAAGAGGCGAGCAGTACTTC. Translating it yields CASSLSGGGRGEQYF. Looking up the rest from reference TRBV7-2 and TRBJ2-7 gives the full variable domain: GAGVSQSPSNKVTEKGKDVELRCDPISGHTALYWYRQSLGQGLEFLIYFQGNSAPDKSGLPSDRFSAERTGGSVSTLTIQRTQQEDSAVYLCASSLSGGGRGEQYFGPGTRLTVT.

V and J are TRBV2 and TRBJ1-5; D not certain. Trimming took 8 bases from V and 9 from J, leaving 17 bases between them. There are 13 residues in the CDR3. Germline CDR1 SNHLY, CDR2 FYNNEI. For the CDR3, the DNA is TGTGCCAGCGGAGGACTCGGCCAGCGGCCCCAGCATTTT. Protein: CASGGLGQRPQHF.

This chain uses TRBV19 with TRBJ1-1, with D possibly being TRBD1 (5 bases). Germline CDR1 and CDR2: LNHDA and SQIVND (reference sequence). This CDR3 has 18 residues. The V gene lost 1 base and the J gene lost 4 bases, with 22 bases spanning the gap. The CDR3 DNA follows: TGTGCCAGTAGTATAGCGTATAGTCGAACAGGTCCTGGCACTGAAGCTTTCTTT. Its translation is CASSIAYSRTGPGTEAFF.

The gene calls are TRBV19 and TRBJ2-3; 8 bases are a match to TRBD1. CDR3 length equals 14 residues. Germline V CDR1 and CDR2: LNHDA, SQIVND (reference sequence). The junction had 5 bases not matched to a gene; V was cut back by 3 bases and J by 6 bases. The CDR3 protein is CASSIGQGADTQYF. In DNA, the CDR3 is TGTGCCAGTAGTATCGGACAGGGAGCGGATACGCAGTATTTT. The full variable domain, with the rest looked up from reference TRBV19 and TRBJ2-3, is DGGITQSPKYLFRKEGQNVTLSCEQNLNHDAMYWYRQDPGQGLRLIYYSQIVNDFQKGDIAEGYSVSREKKESFPLTVTSAQKNPTAFYLCASSIGQGADTQYFGPGTRLTVL.

This clone was recorded once. The V gene is TRBV11-2, the J gene TRBJ1-2; D call uncertain. The CDR3 has 14 residues. The V gene lost 4 bases and the J gene lost 0 bases, with 9 bases spanning the gap. CDR1 and CDR2 from the germline V gene are SGHAT and FQNNGV. In DNA, the CDR3 is TGTGCCAGCAGCTATAACCTAGCTAACTATGGCTACACCTTC. Translating gives CASSYNLANYGYTF.

The J gene is TRBJ2-7, the V gene TRBV11-2, with D hard to call. Deletions cut 5 bases from V and 1 base from J, with 9 bases between. Germline loops: CDR1 SGHAT, CDR2 FQNNGV. The CDR3 sequence is 13 residues long. CDR3 DNA: TGTGCCAGCAGCCTTTCAGTTTCCTACGAGCAGTACTTC. Its protein is CASSLSVSYEQYF.

J is TRBJ1-3 and V is TRBV30; the D gene is possibly TRBD1 (5 bases). Per the germline V gene, CDR1 is GTSNPN and CDR2 is SVGIG (reference sequence). This CDR3 has 12 residues. V was cut by 8 bases and J by 4 bases, with 12 bases left in between. The CDR3 nucleotides read TGTGCCGCACAGGCATTCGGAAACACCATATATTTT. This translates into CAAQAFGNTIYF.

CDR3 amino acids: CASSSSTGNEQYF. The CDR3 DNA is TGTGCCAGCAGTTCATCGACAGGGAACGAGCAGTACTTC. The rearrangement links TRBV12-3 or TRBV12-4 to TRBJ2-7, with 7 bases that match TRBD1. The V segment lost 4 bases and the J segment 5 bases; nucleotides outside the gene matches: 5. This CDR3 has 13 amino acids.

The genes are TRBV7-2 and TRBJ2-5; TRBD1 might be the D (6 bases). Germline V gene sequence: CDR1 SGHTA, CDR2 FQGNSA. The CDR3 has 15 amino acids. Trimming removed 5 bases at V and 0 bases at J, with 13 bases between. The CDR3 DNA follows: TGTGCCAGCAGCCGCGGACAGATGTACCAAGAGACCCAGTACTTC. It specifies CASSRGQMYQETQYF.

This sequence joins TRBV11-2 and TRBJ2-7; D may be TRBD1 (5 bases). In germline, CDR1 is SGHAT, CDR2 FQNNGV. The CDR3 contains 11 residues. V lost 4 bases and J 7 bases, leaving 8 bases between the germline ends. The CDR3 nucleotides read TGTGCCAGCAGCTCTAGGGGAGAGCAGTACTTC. Amino acids: CASSSRGEQYF.

The rearrangement joins TRBV11-2 to TRBJ1-4; tentative D call: TRBD1 (6 bases). The germline V and J ends were trimmed by 1 base and 0 bases, with 18 bases remaining between them. The CDR3 sequence is 19 residues long. Germline CDR1 SGHAT, CDR2 FQNNGV. Written as DNA, the CDR3 is TGTGCCAGCAGCTTAGTTACAGGGATACCTAATGCAACTAATGAAAAACTGTTTTTT. Its protein product is CASSLVTGIPNATNEKLFF.

J is TRBJ1-1 and V is TRBV19; the D is unclear. Germline loops: CDR1 LNHDA, CDR2 SQIVND (reference sequence). The CDR3 spans 13 residues. Trimming stripped 7 bases from V and 1 base from J, with 10 bases between. This chain's CDR3 is CASKVTGNTEAFF. The CDR3 region has the DNA TGTGCCAGTAAGGTAACGGGGAACACTGAAGCTTTCTTT.

This chain connects TRBV28 to TRBJ2-2, with 7 bases aligning to TRBD2. The germline CDR1 and CDR2 sequences are MDHEN and SYDVKM. V lost 8 bases and J lost 2; bases outside the gene matches: 8. The CDR3 is made up of 15 amino acids. This CDR3 reads CASSWGGVNTGELFF. CDR3 coding DNA: TGTGCCAGCTCTTGGGGAGGGGTAAACACCGGGGAGCTGTTTTTT.

The chain links TRBV5-1 to TRBJ2-7; tentative D call: TRBD2 (6 bases). This CDR3 is 14 amino acids long. Germline CDR1 is SGHRS and CDR2 is YFSETQ. The V gene lost 3 bases and the J gene lost 11 bases, with 21 bases spanning the gap. CDR3 region: CASSSDRDFRREYF. DNA of the CDR3: TGCGCCAGCAGCTCAGACCGGGACTTCCGCAGGGAGTACTTC.

This clone was seen only a few times. The chain carries TRBV3-1 (or the pseudogene TRBV3-2) and TRBJ1-6; D unresolved. V was pared by 4 bases and J by 8 bases, with 15 bases between. The CDR3 has 15 residues. Germline V gene data show CDR1 as LGHDT and CDR2 as YNNKEL (reference sequence). CDR3 region: CASSRQTYYYSPLHF. CDR3 DNA sequence: TGTGCCAGCAGCCGCCAGACATATTACTATTCACCCCTCCACTTT.

This chain connects TRBV2 to TRBJ2-7, with D perhaps TRBD1 (5 bases). Deletions cut 10 bases from V and 7 bases from J, with 14 bases between. This CDR3 has 11 amino acids. CDR1 and CDR2 from the germline V gene are SNHLY and FYNNEI. CDR3 loop: CATNPQGEQYF. In nucleotides, the CDR3 is TGTGCCACCAACCCGCAGGGAGAGCAGTACTTC.

This clone was counted at least ten times. The CDR3 nucleotides read TGTGCCAGCAGCTTAGCAGGGGATAGAGATCAGCCCCAGCATTTT. It codes for CASSLAGDRDQPQHF. This chain connects TRBV7-9 to TRBJ1-5, with D tentatively TRBD1 (5 bases). CDR1 and CDR2 (germline): SEHNR, FQNEAQ (reference sequence). This CDR3 comprises 15 residues. Trimming pared 0 bases from V and 5 bases from J, leaving 11 bases between. The variable domain in full, with the rest retrieved from reference TRBV7-9 and TRBJ1-5, is DTGVSQNPRHKITKRGQNVTFRCDPISEHNRLYWYRQTLGQGPEFLTYFQNEAQLEKSRLLSDRFSAERPKGSFSTLEIQRTEQGDSAMYLCASSLAGDRDQPQHFGDGTRLSIL.

The genes are TRBV30 and TRBJ2-7, with 7 nucleotides matching TRBD1. Germline CDR1 GTSNPN, CDR2 SVGIG (reference sequence). This CDR3 has 14 residues. The J segment lost 5 bases and the V segment lost 3 bases, leaving 10 bases of the junction unmatched. This chain's CDR3 is CAWSLTGQVDEQYF. In DNA, the CDR3 is TGTGCCTGGAGCCTTACCGGACAGGTGGACGAGCAGTACTTC.

This clone was detected only a few times. The chain employs TRBV27 and TRBJ1-5, with TRBD1 as a possible D gene (6 bases). CDR3 length equals 14 residues. Germline V gene data show CDR1 as MNHEY and CDR2 as SMNVEV (reference sequence). V was pared by 4 bases and J by 4 bases, with 11 bases between. As DNA, the CDR3 is TGTGCCAGCAGTTCCAACAGGGAAAATCAGCCCCAGCATTTT. Residues: CASSSNRENQPQHF.

The rearrangement uses TRBV7-3 and TRBJ2-1, with 15 bases matching TRBD2. Germline values: CDR1 SGHTA, CDR2 FQGTGA. V dropped 5 bases and J dropped 10; count of bases not matched to a gene: 12. The CDR3 runs 17 residues. CDR3 residues: CASSLPSPGTSGREQFF. CDR3 bases: TGTGCCAGCAGCCTCCCCTCCCCTGGGACTAGCGGGAGGGAGCAGTTCTTC.

The chain carries TRBV7-9 and TRBJ1-4, with D maybe TRBD1 (5 bases). The V end was cut by 3 bases, the J end by 8 bases, with 16 bases between. This CDR3 has 15 residues. Germline CDR1 is SEHNR and CDR2 is FQNEAQ (reference sequence). The CDR3 DNA reads as TGTGCCAGCAGCTTTAGACAGCCCGTGGGGGAAAAACTGTTTTTT. This sequence encodes CASSFRQPVGEKLFF.

The genes are TRBV6-5 and TRBJ1-6; 7 nucleotides agree with TRBD1. CDR1 and CDR2 from the germline V gene are MNHEY and SVGAGI. The CDR3 length is 14 residues. Trimming took 6 bases from V and 10 from J; bases not matched to a gene: 9. The CDR3 spells CASSQTGDRSPLHF. CDR3 bases: TGTGCCAGCAGCCAAACAGGGGATCGGTCACCCCTCCACTTT.

The chain carries TRBV2 and TRBJ2-7; 7 bases fit TRBD1. This CDR3 is built from 13 residues. J lost 2 bases, V lost 6 bases, and 4 bases had no gene match. Germline V CDR1 and CDR2: SNHLY, FYNNEI. This CDR3 reads CASRGTVTYEQYF. DNA for the CDR3: TGTGCCAGCAGGGGGACAGTTACCTACGAGCAGTACTTC.

This clone turned up a few times. The CDR3 bases are TGTGCCACCAGCAGAGACCCGCGGCCTAATGAAAAACTGTTTTTT. Translation gives CATSRDPRPNEKLFF. The V gene is TRBV15, the J gene TRBJ1-4; no firm D call. This CDR3 spans 15 amino acids. Germline CDR1 reads LNHNV; CDR2 reads YYDKDF (reference sequence). Trimming pared 0 bases from V and 3 bases from J, leaving 8 bases between.

This clone was recorded once. The rearrangement uses TRBV28 and TRBJ2-6, with D possibly matching TRBD1 (5 bases). From germline, CDR1 is MDHEN and CDR2 SYDVKM. Trimming shortened V by 3 bases and J by 2 bases, and 14 bases separated the two germline ends. There are 17 residues in the CDR3. CDR3 residues: CASSLVQGVPGANVLTF. In DNA, the CDR3 is TGTGCCAGCAGTTTGGTGCAGGGTGTGCCTGGGGCCAACGTCCTGACTTTC.

The gene calls are TRBV6-1 and TRBJ2-7; no clear D gene. Trimming pared 4 bases from V and 4 bases from J, leaving 8 bases between. The germline V gene encodes CDR1 MNHNS and CDR2 SASEGT. This CDR3 is 12 amino acids long. The CDR3 loop is CASSAALYEQYF. CDR3 coding DNA: TGTGCCAGCAGTGCAGCCCTTTACGAGCAGTACTTC.